This T cell receptor beta chain is from a study of beta chain features in type 1 diabetes. To note about this clone: Its specificity is unknown.

The CDR3 loop spans 19 amino acids. Trimming took 6 bases from V and 2 from J; bases not matched to a gene: 14. Germline V CDR1 and CDR2: SGHVS, FQNEAQ. Study results and limitations: TCRB CDR3s from Type 1 diabetes patients were moderately but significantly shorter in all four CD4+ subsets.

cDNA synthesis used the whole RNA isolate, giving expressed TCRB sequences. Method: immunoSEQ multiplex PCR; TCRdb's copy keeps in-frame clones and lacks some. The profile shows 600,000 or so clones, 11% to 15% of them singletons. The chain uses TRBV7-8 and TRBJ2-1, with 12 bases lining up with TRBD2. This sequence was found in a man between 18 and 35 years old with type 1 diabetes. The sample was naive CD4+ T cells from blood. The chain's CDR3 is CASRIRPSGGARTYNEQFF. The CDR3 nucleotides read TGTGCCAGCAGGATTAGGCCTAGCGGGGGGGCCCGCACCTACAATGAGCAGTTCTTC.